These T cell receptor beta chains were read from a single sample in a study of neurological immune-mediated disorders. TCRdb independently ran MiXCR on the 5' RACE reads; one entry per CDR3 protein. The sample includes about 71,000 distinct CDR3 sequences, approximately 13% seen only once; the top ten take 3.5% to 5.5%. The sample taken for sequencing was PBMCs. These receptors were obtained from a female donor with HTLV-1-associated myelopathy (HAM/TSP). The CDR3 runs from the conserved cysteine through the conserved F or W. The D gene is left open where the match is weak. Rows may omit the clone size; those that give it use once, few, many or a size class.

V	size	D	J	CDR3	DNA
TRBV7-9	NA	NA	TRBJ1-1	CASSLGRTAEAFF	TGTGCCAGCAGCCTCGGACGAACCGCTGAAGCTTTCTTT
TRBV9	many	NA	TRBJ2-5	CASSVYGTEETQYF	TGTGCCAGCAGCGTATACGGGACTGAAGAGACCCAGTACTTC
TRBV4-2	NA	TRBD1	TRBJ2-2	CASSQDRGTGVPRELFF	TGTGCCAGCAGCCAAGATCGCGGGACAGGGGTCCCCAGGGAGCTGTTTTTT
TRBV5-1	many	TRBD1	TRBJ2-3	CASSGQGQADTQYF	TGCGCCAGCAGCGGACAGGGTCAGGCAGATACGCAGTATTTT
TRBV5-1	NA	TRBD1	TRBJ1-1	CANSLTGGFSAEAFF	TGCGCCAACAGCTTGACAGGGGGCTTCAGCGCTGAAGCTTTCTTT
TRBV5-1	few	NA	TRBJ1-3	CASSWSSTGNTIYF	TGCGCCAGCAGCTGGTCTTCAACTGGAAACACCATATATTTT
TRBV5-1	many	NA	TRBJ2-7	CASSLDQGPFYEQYF	TGCGCCAGCAGCTTGGATCAGGGGCCCTTTTACGAGCAGTACTTC
TRBV5-1	many	TRBD1	TRBJ1-6	CASSFTPTGVAVLPLHF	TGCGCCAGCAGCTTCACGCCGACAGGGGTTGCGGTCTTACCCCTCCACTTT
TRBV25-1	NA	NA	TRBJ2-7	CASSDLFGAGVDEQYF	TGTGCCAGCAGTGATTTGTTCGGAGCAGGGGTTGACGAGCAGTACTTC
TRBV9	NA	TRBD1	TRBJ2-3	CASGQGAGDTQYF	TGTGCCAGCGGACAGGGGGCGGGAGATACGCAGTATTTT
TRBV5-1	many	NA	TRBJ2-2	CASSGAEVSGELFF	TGCGCCAGCAGTGGGGCCGAGGTTTCCGGGGAGCTGTTTTTT
TRBV25-1	many	TRBD1	TRBJ2-3	CATSKDRVTDTQYF	TGTGCCACCTCGAAAGACAGGGTCACAGATACGCAGTATTTT
TRBV5-1	few	NA	TRBJ2-7	CASSLTASYEQYF	TGCGCCAGCAGCTTGACAGCATCCTACGAGCAGTACTTC
TRBV15	NA	TRBD2	TRBJ2-1	CATSQGTGGNEQFF	TGTGCCACCAGCCAAGGAACGGGGGGCAATGAGCAGTTCTTC
TRBV28	many	NA	TRBJ1-3	CASSLSGSGNTIYF	TGTGCCAGCAGTTTATCAGGGTCTGGAAACACCATATATTTT
TRBV20-1	many	NA	TRBJ1-1	CSAPEGDTEAFF	TGCAGTGCCCCAGAGGGGGACACTGAAGCTTTCTTT
TRBV28	many	NA	TRBJ2-3	CASSSSVEGDPDTQYF	TGTGCCAGCAGTTCTTCTGTGGAGGGGGATCCGGATACGCAGTATTTT
TRBV6-5	NA	TRBD1	TRBJ2-1	CASSSGQGWGNEQFF	TGTGCCAGCAGTTCGGGACAGGGCTGGGGCAATGAGCAGTTCTTC
TRBV10-3	many	TRBD2	TRBJ2-2	CAIRSGTSGEGELFF	TGTGCCATCAGATCCGGGACTAGTGGTGAGGGGGAGCTGTTTTTT
TRBV28	many	NA	TRBJ1-1	CASSSANTEAFF	TGTGCCAGCAGTTCAGCGAACACTGAAGCTTTCTTT